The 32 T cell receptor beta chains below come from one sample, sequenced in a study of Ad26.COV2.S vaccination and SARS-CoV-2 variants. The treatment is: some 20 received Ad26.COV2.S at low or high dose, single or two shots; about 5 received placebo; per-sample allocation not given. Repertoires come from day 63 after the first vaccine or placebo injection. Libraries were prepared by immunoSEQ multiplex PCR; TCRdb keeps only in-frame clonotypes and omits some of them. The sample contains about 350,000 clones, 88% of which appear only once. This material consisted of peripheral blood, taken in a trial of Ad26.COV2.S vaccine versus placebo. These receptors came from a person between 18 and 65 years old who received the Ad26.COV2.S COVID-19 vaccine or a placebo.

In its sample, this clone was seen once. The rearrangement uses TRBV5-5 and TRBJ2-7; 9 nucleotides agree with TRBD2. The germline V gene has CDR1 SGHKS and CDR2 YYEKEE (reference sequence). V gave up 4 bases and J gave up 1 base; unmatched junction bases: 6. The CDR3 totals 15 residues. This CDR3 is CASSPDSGRSYEQYF. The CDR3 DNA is TGTGCCAGCAGCCCTGATAGCGGGAGATCCTACGAGCAGTACTTC.

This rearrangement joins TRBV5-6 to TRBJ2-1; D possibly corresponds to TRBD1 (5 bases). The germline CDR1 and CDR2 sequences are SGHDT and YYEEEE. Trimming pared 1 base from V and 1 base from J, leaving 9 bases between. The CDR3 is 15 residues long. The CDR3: CASSLYRLSYNEQFF. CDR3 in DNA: TGTGCCAGCAGCTTGTACAGGCTATCCTACAATGAGCAGTTCTTC.

CDR3: CASSFGSGEAFF. The DNA for the CDR3 is TGTGCCAGCAGCTTTGGGAGTGGTGAAGCTTTCTTT. This chain connects TRBV5-5 to TRBJ1-1; no clear D. V was cut by 2 bases and J by 7 bases, with 9 bases left in between. Germline V gives CDR1 SGHKS, CDR2 YYEKEE (reference sequence). This CDR3 is built from 12 residues. Using reference TRBV5-5 and TRBJ1-1 for the parts outside the CDR3, the full variable domain is DAGVTQSPTHLIKTRGQQVTLRCSPISGHKSVSWYQQVLGQGPQFIFQYYEKEERGRGNFPDRFSARQFPNYSSELNVNALLLGDSALYLCASSFGSGEAFFGQGTRLTVV.

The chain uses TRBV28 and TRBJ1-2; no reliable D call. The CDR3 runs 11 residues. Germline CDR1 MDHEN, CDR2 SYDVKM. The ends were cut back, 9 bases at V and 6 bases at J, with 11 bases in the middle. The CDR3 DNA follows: TGTGCCAGTTACATCCCCCATGGCTACACCTTC. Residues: CASYIPHGYTF.

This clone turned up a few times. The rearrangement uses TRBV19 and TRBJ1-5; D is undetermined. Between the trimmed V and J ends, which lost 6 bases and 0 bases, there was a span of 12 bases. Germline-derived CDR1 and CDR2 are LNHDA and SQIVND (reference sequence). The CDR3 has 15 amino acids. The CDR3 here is CASRTLYTSNQPQHF. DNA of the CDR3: TGTGCCAGTAGAACCCTCTACACTAGCAATCAGCCCCAGCATTTT.

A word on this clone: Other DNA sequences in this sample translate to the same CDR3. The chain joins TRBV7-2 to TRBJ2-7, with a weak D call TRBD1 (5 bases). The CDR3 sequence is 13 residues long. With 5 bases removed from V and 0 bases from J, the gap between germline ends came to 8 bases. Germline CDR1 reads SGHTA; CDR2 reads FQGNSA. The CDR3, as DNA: TGTGCCAGCAGCCTAGGACACTCCTACGAGCAGTACTTC. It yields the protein CASSLGHSYEQYF. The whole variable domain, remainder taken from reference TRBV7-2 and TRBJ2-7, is GAGVSQSPSNKVTEKGKDVELRCDPISGHTALYWYRQSLGQGLEFLIYFQGNSAPDKSGLPSDRFSAERTGGSVSTLTIQRTQQEDSAVYLCASSLGHSYEQYFGPGTRLTVT.

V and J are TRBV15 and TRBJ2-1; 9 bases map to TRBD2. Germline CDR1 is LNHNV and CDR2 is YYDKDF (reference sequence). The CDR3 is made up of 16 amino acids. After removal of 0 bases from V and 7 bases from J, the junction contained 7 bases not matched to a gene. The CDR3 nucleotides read TGTGCCACCAGCAGAGATCAAAGCGGGAGGAATAATGAGCAGTTCTTC. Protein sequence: CATSRDQSGRNNEQFF.

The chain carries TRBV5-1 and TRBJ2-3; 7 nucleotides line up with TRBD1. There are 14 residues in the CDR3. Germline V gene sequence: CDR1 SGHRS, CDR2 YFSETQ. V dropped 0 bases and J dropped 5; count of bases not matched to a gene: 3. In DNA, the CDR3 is TGCGCCAGCAGCTTGGAAGGGGGCGAAGATACGCAGTATTTT. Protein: CASSLEGGEDTQYF.

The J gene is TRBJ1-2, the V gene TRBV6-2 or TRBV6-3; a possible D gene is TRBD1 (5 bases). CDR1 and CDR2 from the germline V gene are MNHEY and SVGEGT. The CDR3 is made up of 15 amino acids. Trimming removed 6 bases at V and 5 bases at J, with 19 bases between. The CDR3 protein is CASSRAGGTRYGYTF. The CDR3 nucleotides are TGTGCCAGCAGCCGTGCCGGGGGGACGAGATATGGCTACACCTTC.

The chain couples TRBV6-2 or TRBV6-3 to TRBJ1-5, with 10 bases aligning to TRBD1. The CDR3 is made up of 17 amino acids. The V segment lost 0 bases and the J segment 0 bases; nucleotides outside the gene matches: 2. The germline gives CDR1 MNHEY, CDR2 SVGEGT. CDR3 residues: CASSYSGQGSSNQPQHF. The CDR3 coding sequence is TGTGCCAGCAGTTACTCGGGACAGGGGAGTAGCAATCAGCCCCAGCATTTT.

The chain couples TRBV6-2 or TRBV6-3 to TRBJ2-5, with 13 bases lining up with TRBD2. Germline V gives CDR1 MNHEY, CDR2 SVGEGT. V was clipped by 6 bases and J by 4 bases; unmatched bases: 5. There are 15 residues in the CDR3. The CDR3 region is CASSLRTSGRETQYF. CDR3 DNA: TGTGCCAGCAGCCTCAGGACTAGCGGGAGAGAGACCCAGTACTTC.

This CDR3 reads CASSYSLAPSYEQYF. CDR3 nucleotides: TGTGCCAGCAGTTACTCCCTAGCCCCCTCCTACGAGCAGTACTTC. This chain links TRBV6-2 or TRBV6-3 with TRBJ2-7; D may be TRBD2 (5 bases). The germline V gene encodes CDR1 MNHEY and CDR2 SVGEGT. Trimming pared 0 bases from V and 0 bases from J, leaving 9 bases between. CDR3 length equals 15 residues.

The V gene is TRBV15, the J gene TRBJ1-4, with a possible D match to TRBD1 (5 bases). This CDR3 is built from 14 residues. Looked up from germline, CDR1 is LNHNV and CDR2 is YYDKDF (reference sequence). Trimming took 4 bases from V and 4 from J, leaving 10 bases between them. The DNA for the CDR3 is TGTGCCACCAGCACCGGGGGAAATAATGAAAAACTGTTTTTT. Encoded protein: CATSTGGNNEKLFF. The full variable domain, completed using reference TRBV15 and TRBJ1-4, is DAMVIQNPRYQVTQFGKPVTLSCSQTLNHNVMYWYQQKSSQAPKLLFHYYDKDFNNEADTPDNFQSRRPNTSFCFLDIRSPGLGDTAMYLCATSTGGNNEKLFFGSGTQLSVL.

CDR3 in amino acids: CASSILGRIEAFF. The CDR3 nucleotides read TGTGCCAGTAGTATACTAGGGAGGATTGAAGCTTTCTTT. The gene calls are TRBV19 and TRBJ1-1; D is ambiguous. The CDR3 contains 13 residues. Trimming stripped 2 bases from V and 7 bases from J, with 11 bases between. Germline V gene sequence: CDR1 LNHDA, CDR2 SQIVND (reference sequence).

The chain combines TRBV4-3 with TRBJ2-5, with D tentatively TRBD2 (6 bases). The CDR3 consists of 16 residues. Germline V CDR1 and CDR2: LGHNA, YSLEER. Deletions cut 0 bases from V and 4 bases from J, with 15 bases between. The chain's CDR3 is CASSQELAGGLETQYF. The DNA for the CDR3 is TGCGCCAGCAGCCAAGAGTTGGCCGGGGGTTTAGAGACCCAGTACTTC.

In DNA, the CDR3 is TGCGCCAGCAGTAGCGGGAGGGCCTCAGGGACAGATACGCAGTATTTT. This codes for CASSSGRASGTDTQYF. This sequence joins TRBV5-1 and TRBJ2-3; the match to TRBD2 covers 11 bases. Germline CDR1 SGHRS, CDR2 YFSETQ. The junction had 8 bases not matched to a gene; V was cut back by 5 bases and J by 3 bases. This CDR3 comprises 16 residues.

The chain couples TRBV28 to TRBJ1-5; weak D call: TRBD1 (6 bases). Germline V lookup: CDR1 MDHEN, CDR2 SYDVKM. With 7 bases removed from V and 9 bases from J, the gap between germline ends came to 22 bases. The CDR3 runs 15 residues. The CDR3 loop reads CASIKGGGGARPQHF. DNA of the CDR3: TGTGCCAGCATTAAAGGGGGGGGCGGAGCTCGGCCCCAGCATTTT. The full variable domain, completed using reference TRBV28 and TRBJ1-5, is DVKVTQSSRYLVKRTGEKVFLECVQDMDHENMFWYRQDPGLGLRLIYFSYDVKMKEKGDIPEGYSVSREKKERFSLILESASTNQTSMYLCASIKGGGGARPQHFGDGTRLSIL.

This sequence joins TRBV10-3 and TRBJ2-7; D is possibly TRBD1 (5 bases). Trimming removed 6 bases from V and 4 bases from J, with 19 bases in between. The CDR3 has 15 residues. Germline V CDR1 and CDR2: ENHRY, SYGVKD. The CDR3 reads CAIRADSPIRYEQYF. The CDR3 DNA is TGTGCCATCAGAGCCGACAGTCCCATACGGTACGAGCAGTACTTC.

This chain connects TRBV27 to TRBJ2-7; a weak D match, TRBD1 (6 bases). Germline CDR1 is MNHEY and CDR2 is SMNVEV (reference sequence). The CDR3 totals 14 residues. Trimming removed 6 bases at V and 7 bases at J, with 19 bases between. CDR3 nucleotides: TGTGCCAGCAGGAGAACCGGACAGATGGGTGAGCAGTACTTC. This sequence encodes CASRRTGQMGEQYF.

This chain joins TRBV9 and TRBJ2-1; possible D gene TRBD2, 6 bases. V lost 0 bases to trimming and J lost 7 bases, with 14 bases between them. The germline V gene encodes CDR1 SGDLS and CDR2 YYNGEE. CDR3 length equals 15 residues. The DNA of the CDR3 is TGTGCCAGCAGCGTAGCTGACGGGAGCAGTAATGAGCAGTTCTTC. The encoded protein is CASSVADGSSNEQFF.

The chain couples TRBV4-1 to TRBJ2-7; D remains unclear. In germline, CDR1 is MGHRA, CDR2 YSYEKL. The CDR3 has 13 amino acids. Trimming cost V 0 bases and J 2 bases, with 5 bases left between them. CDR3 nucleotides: TGCGCCAGCAGCCAAGAAGGGACCTACGAGCAGTACTTC. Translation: CASSQEGTYEQYF.

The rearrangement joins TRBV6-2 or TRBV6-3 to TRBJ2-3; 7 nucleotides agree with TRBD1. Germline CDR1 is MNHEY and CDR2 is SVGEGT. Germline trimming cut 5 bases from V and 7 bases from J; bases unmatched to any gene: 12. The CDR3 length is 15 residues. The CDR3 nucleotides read TGTGCCAGCAGTCGGACAGGATCTCCGATACATACGCAGTATTTT. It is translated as CASSRTGSPIHTQYF.

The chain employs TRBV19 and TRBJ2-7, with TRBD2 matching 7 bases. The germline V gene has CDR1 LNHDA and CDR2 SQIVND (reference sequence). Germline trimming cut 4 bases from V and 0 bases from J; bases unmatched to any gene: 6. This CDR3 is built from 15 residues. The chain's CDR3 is CASSNPGTTSYEQYF. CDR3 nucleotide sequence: TGTGCCAGTAGTAATCCCGGGACTACCTCCTACGAGCAGTACTTC.

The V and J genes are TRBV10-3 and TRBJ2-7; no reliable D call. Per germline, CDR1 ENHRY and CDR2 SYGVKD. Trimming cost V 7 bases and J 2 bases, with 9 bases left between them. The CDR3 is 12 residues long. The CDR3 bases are TGTGCCATCAATTACCTTCCCTACGAGCAGTACTTC. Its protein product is CAINYLPYEQYF.

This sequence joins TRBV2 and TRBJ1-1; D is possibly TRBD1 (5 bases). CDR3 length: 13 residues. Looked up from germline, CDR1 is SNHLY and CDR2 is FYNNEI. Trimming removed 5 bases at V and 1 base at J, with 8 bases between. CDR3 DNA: TGTGCCAGCAGTCCGGGGCCGAACACTGAAGCTTTCTTT. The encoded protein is CASSPGPNTEAFF. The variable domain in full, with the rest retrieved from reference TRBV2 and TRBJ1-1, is EPEVTQTPSHQVTQMGQEVILRCVPISNHLYFYWYRQILGQKVEFLVSFYNNEISEKSEIFDDQFSVERPDGSNFTLKIRSTKLEDSAMYFCASSPGPNTEAFFGQGTRLTVV.

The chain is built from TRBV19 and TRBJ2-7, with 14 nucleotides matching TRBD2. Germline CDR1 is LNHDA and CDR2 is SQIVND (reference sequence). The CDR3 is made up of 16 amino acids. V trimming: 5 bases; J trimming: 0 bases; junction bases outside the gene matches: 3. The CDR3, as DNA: TGTGCCAGTAGTGCCGGACTAGCGGGGGGCTCCTACGAGCAGTACTTC. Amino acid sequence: CASSAGLAGGSYEQYF. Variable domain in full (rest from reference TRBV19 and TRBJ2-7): DGGITQSPKYLFRKEGQNVTLSCEQNLNHDAMYWYRQDPGQGLRLIYYSQIVNDFQKGDIAEGYSVSREKKESFPLTVTSAQKNPTAFYLCASSAGLAGGSYEQYFGPGTRLTVT.

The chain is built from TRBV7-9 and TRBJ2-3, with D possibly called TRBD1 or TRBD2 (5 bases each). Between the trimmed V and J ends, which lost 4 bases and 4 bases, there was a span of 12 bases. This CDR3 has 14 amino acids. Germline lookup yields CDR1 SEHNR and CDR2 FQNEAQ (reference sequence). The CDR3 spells CASSSSGGSDTQYF. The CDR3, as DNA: TGTGCCAGCAGCTCGAGTGGGGGATCAGATACGCAGTATTTT.

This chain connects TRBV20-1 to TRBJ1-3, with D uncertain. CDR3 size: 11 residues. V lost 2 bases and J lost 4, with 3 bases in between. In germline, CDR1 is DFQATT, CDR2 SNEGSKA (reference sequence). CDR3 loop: CSARHGNTIYF. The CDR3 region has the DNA TGCAGTGCTAGACACGGAAACACCATATATTTT.

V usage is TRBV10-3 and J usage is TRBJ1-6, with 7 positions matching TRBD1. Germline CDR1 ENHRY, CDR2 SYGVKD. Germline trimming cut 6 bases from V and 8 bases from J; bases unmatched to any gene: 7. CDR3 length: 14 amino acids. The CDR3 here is CAIRVGTADSPLHF. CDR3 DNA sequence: TGTGCCATCAGGGTAGGGACAGCCGATTCACCCCTCCACTTT.

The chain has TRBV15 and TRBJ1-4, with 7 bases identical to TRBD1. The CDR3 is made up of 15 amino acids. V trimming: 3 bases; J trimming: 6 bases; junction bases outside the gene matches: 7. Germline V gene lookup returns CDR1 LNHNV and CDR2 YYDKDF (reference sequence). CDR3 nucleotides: TGTGCCACCAGCAGCATGTCAGGGGGTGATGAAAAACTGTTTTTT. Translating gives CATSSMSGGDEKLFF.

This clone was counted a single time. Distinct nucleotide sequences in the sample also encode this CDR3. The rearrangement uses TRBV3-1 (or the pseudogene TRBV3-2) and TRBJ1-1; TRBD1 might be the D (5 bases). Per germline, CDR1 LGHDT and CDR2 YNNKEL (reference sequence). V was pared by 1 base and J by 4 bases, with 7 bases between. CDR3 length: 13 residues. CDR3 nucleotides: TGTGCCAGCAGCCAAGTCGGGGGCACTGAAGCTTTCTTT. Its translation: CASSQVGGTEAFF.

CDR3 region: CASSPLDRSSGNTIYF. In DNA form, the CDR3 reads TGTGCCAGCAGTCCACTGGACAGGAGCTCTGGAAACACCATATATTTT. The V call is TRBV27, the J call TRBJ1-3, with 7 bases lining up with TRBD1. The CDR3 is 16 residues long. The germline gives CDR1 MNHEY, CDR2 SMNVEV (reference sequence). Losses at the gene ends were 5 bases for V and 0 bases for J; bases not matched to a gene: 7.